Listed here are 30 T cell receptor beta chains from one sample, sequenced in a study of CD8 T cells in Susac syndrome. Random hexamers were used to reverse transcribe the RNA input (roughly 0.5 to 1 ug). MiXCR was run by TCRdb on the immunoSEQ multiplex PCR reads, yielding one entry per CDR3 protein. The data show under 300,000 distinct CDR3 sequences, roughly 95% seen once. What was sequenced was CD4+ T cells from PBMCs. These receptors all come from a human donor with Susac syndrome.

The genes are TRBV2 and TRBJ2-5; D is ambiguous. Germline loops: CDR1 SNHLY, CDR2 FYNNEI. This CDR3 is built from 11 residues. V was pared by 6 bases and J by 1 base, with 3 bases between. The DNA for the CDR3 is TGTGCCAGCAGGGCCCAAGAGACCCAGTACTTC. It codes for CASRAQETQYF.

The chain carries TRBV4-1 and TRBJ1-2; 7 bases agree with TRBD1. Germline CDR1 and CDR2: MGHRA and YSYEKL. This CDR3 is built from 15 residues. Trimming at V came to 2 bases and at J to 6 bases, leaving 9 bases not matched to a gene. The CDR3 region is CASSQKRGLGDGYTF. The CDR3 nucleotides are TGCGCCAGCAGCCAAAAGAGGGGGCTTGGCGATGGCTACACCTTC.

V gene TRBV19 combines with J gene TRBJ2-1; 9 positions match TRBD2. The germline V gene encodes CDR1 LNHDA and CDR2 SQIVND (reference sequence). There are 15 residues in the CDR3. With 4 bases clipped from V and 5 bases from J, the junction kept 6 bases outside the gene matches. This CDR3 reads CASSTSGRSHNEQFF. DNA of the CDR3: TGTGCCAGTAGTACGAGCGGGAGGTCACACAATGAGCAGTTCTTC.

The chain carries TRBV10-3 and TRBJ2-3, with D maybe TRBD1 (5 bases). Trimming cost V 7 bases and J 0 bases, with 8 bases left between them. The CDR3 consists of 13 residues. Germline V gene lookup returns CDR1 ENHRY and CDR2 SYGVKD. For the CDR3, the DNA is TGTGCCATCACGCCAGGGAGCACAGATACGCAGTATTTT. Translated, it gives CAITPGSTDTQYF.

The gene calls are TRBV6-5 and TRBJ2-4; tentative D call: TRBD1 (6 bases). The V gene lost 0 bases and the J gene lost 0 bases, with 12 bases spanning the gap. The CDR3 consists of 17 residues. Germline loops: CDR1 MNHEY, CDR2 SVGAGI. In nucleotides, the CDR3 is TGTGCCAGCAGTTACTCCGGACAGACTCTAGCCAAAAACATTCAGTACTTC. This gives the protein CASSYSGQTLAKNIQYF.

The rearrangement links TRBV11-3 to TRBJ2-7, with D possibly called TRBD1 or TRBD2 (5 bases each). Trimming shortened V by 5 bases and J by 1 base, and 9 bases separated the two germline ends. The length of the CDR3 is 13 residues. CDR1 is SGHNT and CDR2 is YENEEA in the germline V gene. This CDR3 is CASSPEGSYEQYF. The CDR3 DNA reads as TGTGCCAGCAGCCCAGAGGGGTCCTACGAGCAGTACTTC. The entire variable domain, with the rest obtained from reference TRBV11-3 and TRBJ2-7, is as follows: EAGVVQSPRYKIIEKKQPVAFWCNPISGHNTLYWYLQNLGQGPELLIRYENEEAVDDSQLPKDRFSAERLKGVDSTLKIQPAELGDSAVYLCASSPEGSYEQYFGPGTRLTVT.

CDR3 nucleotide sequence: TGTGCCGCTACCGCGGGAACCACAGATACGCAGTATTTT. Protein product: CAATAGTTDTQYF. The rearrangement joins TRBV3-1 to TRBJ2-3; D perhaps matches TRBD2 (6 bases). In germline, CDR1 is LGHDT, CDR2 YNNKEL (reference sequence). The CDR3 has 13 residues. Trimming left V 11 bases short and J 2 bases short, with 14 bases between.

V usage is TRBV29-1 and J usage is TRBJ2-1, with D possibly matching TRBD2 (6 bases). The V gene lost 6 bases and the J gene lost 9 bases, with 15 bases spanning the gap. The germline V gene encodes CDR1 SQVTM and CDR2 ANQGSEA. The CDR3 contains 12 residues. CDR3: CSVAIPGSEQFF. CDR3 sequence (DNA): TGCAGCGTCGCGATCCCCGGGAGTGAGCAGTTCTTC.

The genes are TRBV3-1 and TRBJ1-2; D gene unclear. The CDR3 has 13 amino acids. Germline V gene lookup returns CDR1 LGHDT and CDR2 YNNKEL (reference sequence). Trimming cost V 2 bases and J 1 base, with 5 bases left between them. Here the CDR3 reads CASSQRDNYGYTF. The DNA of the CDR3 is TGTGCCAGCAGCCAACGGGATAACTATGGCTACACCTTC.

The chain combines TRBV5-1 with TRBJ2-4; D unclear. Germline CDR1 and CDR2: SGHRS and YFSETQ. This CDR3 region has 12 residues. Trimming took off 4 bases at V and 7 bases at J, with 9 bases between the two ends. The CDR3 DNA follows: TGCGCCAGCAGCCCATCAGAGAACATTCAGTACTTC. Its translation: CASSPSENIQYF.

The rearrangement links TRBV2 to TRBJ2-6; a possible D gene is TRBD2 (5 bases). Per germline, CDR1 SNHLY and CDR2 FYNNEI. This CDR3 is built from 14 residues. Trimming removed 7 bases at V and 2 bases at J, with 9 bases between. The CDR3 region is CASTREPGANVLTF. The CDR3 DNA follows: TGTGCCAGCACGAGGGAGCCTGGGGCCAACGTCCTGACTTTC. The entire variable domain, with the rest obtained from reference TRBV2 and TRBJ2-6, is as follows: EPEVTQTPSHQVTQMGQEVILRCVPISNHLYFYWYRQILGQKVEFLVSFYNNEISEKSEIFDDQFSVERPDGSNFTLKIRSTKLEDSAMYFCASTREPGANVLTFGAGSRLTVL.

The CDR3 region is CASSLGYRVGSTDTQYF. The CDR3 bases are TGTGCCAGCAGTTTAGGGTACAGAGTAGGTTCCACAGATACGCAGTATTTT. The V gene is TRBV12-3 or TRBV12-4, the J gene TRBJ2-3; D ambiguous. There are 17 residues in the CDR3. The V end was cut by 1 base, the J end by 2 bases, with 16 bases between.

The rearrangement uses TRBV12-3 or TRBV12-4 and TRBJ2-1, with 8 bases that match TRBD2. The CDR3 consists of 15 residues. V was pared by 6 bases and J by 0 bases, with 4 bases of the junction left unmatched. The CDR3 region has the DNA TGTGCCAGCAGACAAACTAGCGGCTCCTACAATGAGCAGTTCTTC. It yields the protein CASRQTSGSYNEQFF.

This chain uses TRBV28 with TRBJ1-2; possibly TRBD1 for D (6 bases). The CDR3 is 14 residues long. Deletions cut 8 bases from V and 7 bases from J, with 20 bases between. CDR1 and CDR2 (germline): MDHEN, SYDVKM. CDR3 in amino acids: CASGGGSTARGYTF. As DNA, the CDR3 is TGTGCCAGCGGCGGGGGCTCTACCGCCCGTGGCTACACCTTC.

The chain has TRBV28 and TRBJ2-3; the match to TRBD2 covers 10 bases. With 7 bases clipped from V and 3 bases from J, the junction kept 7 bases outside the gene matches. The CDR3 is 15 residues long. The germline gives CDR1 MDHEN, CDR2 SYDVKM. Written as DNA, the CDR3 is TGTGCCAGCATCGGCGAGCGGGAGGGGACAGATACGCAGTATTTT. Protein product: CASIGEREGTDTQYF.

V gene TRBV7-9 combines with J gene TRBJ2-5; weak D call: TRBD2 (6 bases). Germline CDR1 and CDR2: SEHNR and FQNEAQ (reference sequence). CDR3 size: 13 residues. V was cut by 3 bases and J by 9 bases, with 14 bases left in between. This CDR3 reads CASSFPSSEAQYF. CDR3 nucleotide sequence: TGTGCCAGCAGCTTCCCCTCTAGCGAAGCCCAGTACTTC.

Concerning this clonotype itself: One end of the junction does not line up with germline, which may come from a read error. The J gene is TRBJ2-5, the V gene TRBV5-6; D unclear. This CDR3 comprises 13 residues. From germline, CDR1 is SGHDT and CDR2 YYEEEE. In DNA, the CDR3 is TGTTCCAGAATGGCAGCGTCCCCAGAGACCCAGTACTTC. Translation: CSRMAASPETQYF.

The CDR3 region is CASRAGQGRTDTQYF. CDR3 coding DNA: TGTGCCTCCCGGGCGGGACAGGGACGCACAGATACGCAGTATTTT. The chain has TRBV12-3 or TRBV12-4 and TRBJ2-3, with 9 bases aligning to TRBD1. Losses at the gene ends were 11 bases for V and 1 base for J; bases not matched to a gene: 10. CDR3 length: 15 amino acids.

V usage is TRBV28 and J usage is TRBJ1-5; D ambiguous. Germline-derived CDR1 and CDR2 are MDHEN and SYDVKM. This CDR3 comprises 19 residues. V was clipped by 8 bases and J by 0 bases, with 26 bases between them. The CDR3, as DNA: TGTGCCAGCTACCCTCCGGACCCTAGGCGGTCGTATAGCAATCAGCCCCAGCATTTT. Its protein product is CASYPPDPRRSYSNQPQHF.

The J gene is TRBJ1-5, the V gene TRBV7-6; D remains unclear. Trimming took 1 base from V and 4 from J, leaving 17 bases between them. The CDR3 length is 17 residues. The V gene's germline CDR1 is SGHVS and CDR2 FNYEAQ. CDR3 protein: CASSLEPGLRDNQPQHF. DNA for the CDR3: TGTGCCAGCAGCTTAGAGCCGGGGTTACGGGATAATCAGCCCCAGCATTTT.

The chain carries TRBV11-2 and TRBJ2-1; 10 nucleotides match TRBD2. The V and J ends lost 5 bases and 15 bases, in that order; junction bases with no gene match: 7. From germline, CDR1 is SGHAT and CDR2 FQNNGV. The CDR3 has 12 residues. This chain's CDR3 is CASSGGGLARFF. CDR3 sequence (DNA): TGTGCCAGCAGCGGAGGGGGACTAGCGAGGTTCTTC.

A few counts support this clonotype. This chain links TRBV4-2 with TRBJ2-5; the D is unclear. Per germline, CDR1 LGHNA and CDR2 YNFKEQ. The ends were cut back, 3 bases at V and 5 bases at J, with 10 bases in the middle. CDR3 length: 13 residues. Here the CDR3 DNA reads TGTGCCAGCAGCCAGGACCCTCGGGAGACCCAGTACTTC. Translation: CASSQDPRETQYF.

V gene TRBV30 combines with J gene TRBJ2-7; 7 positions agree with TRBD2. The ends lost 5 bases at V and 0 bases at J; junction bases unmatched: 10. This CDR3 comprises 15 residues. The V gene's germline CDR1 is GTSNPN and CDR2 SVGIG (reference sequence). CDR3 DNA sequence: TGTGCCTGGGCCCGGAAGGGCGGGAGCTCCTACGAGCAGTACTTC. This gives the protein CAWARKGGSSYEQYF.

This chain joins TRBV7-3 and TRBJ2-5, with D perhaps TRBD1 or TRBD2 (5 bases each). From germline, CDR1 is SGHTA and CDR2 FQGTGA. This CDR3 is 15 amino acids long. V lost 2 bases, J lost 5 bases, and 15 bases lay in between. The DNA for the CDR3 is TGTGCCAGCAGCTTATTCGGGACGGTGGGGGAGACCCAGTACTTC. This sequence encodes CASSLFGTVGETQYF.

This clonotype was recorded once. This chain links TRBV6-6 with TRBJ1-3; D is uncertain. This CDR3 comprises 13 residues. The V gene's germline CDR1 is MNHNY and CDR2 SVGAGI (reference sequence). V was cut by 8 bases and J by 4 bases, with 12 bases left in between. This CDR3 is CASLVKRGNTIYF. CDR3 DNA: TGTGCCAGCCTTGTGAAGAGAGGAAACACCATATATTTT.

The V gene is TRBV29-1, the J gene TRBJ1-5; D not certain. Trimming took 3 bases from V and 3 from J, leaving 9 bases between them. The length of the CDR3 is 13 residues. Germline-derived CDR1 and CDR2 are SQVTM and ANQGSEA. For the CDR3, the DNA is TGCAGCGTTGATGACGGGATCAATCAGCCCCAGCATTTT. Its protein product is CSVDDGINQPQHF.

The CDR3 DNA reads TGCAGCACCAGTCTGGGGGGGGGAACTGGAAACACCATATATTTT. It yields the protein CSTSLGGGTGNTIYF. The chain recombines TRBV29-1 with TRBJ1-3, with D possibly TRBD1 on 5 matching bases. This CDR3 contains 15 residues. V shed 8 bases and J shed 2 bases, with 19 bases lying between them. Germline CDR1 is SQVTM and CDR2 is ANQGSEA.

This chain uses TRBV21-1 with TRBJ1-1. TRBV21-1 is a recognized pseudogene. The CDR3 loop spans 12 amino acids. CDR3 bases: TGTGCCAGCAGCACTTGGACTCCTGAAGCTTTCTTT. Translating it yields CASSTWTPEAFF.

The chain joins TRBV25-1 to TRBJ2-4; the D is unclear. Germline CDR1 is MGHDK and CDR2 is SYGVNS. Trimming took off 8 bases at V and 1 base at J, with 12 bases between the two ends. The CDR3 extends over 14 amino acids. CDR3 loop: CASRRPRAKNIQYF. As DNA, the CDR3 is TGTGCCAGCCGACGGCCGCGGGCCAAAAACATTCAGTACTTC.

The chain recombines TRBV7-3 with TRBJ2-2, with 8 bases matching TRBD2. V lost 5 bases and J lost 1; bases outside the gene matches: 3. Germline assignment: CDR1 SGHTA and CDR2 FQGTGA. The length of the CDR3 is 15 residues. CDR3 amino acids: CASSATSGNTGELFF. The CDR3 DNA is TGTGCCAGCAGCGCTACTAGCGGGAACACCGGGGAGCTGTTTTTT.